Each of the 11 T cell receptor beta chains below was sequenced from the same sample in a study of early T cells in non-severe SARS-CoV-2 infection listed by TCRdb under 2021. Library preparation employed 5' RACE. Instrument used: NextSeq 500. TCRdb applied fastp at Q25 and MiXCR to the public reads, then kept only in-frame beta chains. All rows with the same CDR3 protein become a single entry with the most common DNA and genes. The sample yields around 50,000 distinct CDR3 sequences; 8.5% to 10% were counted once. The ten biggest clones cover about 8.3% of the sample. Sequencing used whole blood. The receptors here all came from an adult who was a healthcare worker with PCR-confirmed SARS-CoV-2 infection or an uninfected control (not recorded which).

This clonotype was detected many times. The gene calls are TRBV5-4 and TRBJ2-5; D possibly corresponds to TRBD2 (5 bases). Trimming pared 0 bases from V and 5 bases from J, leaving 14 bases between. The CDR3 is 15 amino acids. From germline, CDR1 is SGHNT and CDR2 YYREEE (reference sequence). The CDR3 loop reads CASSLDRGTWETQYF. The CDR3, as DNA: TGTGCCAGCAGCTTGGATCGGGGTACTTGGGAGACCCAGTACTTC.

V is TRBV10-1 and J is TRBJ2-7; D remains unclear. V was pared by 3 bases and J by 2 bases, with 5 bases between. This CDR3 comprises 12 residues. In germline, CDR1 is WNHNN, CDR2 SYGVQD (reference sequence). CDR3 sequence (DNA): TGCGCCAGCAGTGACAGAACCTACGAGCAGTACTTC. Translating it yields CASSDRTYEQYF.

The rearrangement joins TRBV6-1 to TRBJ2-5; 11 bases agree with TRBD1. The germline CDR1 and CDR2 sequences are MNHNS and SASEGT. Trimming removed 4 bases from V and 4 bases from J; junction bases left unmatched: 5. This CDR3 spans 15 amino acids. The CDR3 spells CASSARTGGRETQYF. The CDR3 nucleotides are TGTGCCAGCAGTGCTCGGACAGGGGGCCGAGAGACCCAGTACTTC.

This chain joins TRBV4-1 and TRBJ1-1; no definite D call. V was pared by 0 bases and J by 3 bases, with 17 bases between. Per germline, CDR1 MGHRA and CDR2 YSYEKL. The CDR3 covers 17 residues. CDR3 DNA sequence: TGCGCCAGCAGCCAAGAGAGGACCTCTGGCAGCCACACTGAAGCTTTCTTT. Its protein is CASSQERTSGSHTEAFF.

This clonotype has at least ten counts. The V gene is TRBV29-1, the J gene TRBJ2-1; no definite D call. Trimming stripped 2 bases from V and 8 bases from J, with 10 bases between. CDR1 and CDR2 (germline): SQVTM, ANQGSEA. The CDR3 covers 12 residues. Here the CDR3 DNA reads TGCAGCGTTGAACTCACAGTCTATGAGCAGTTCTTC. Its protein product is CSVELTVYEQFF.

This clonotype was observed many times. The CDR3 spells CASSPGTGAVQPQHF. The CDR3 bases are TGTGCCAGCAGCCCGGGGACAGGGGCAGTTCAGCCCCAGCATTTT. V is TRBV3-1 and J is TRBJ1-5; 10 nucleotides match TRBD1. CDR1 LGHDT and CDR2 YNNKEL come from the germline V gene (reference sequence). This CDR3 spans 15 amino acids. Trimming at V came to 4 bases and at J to 6 bases, leaving 6 bases not matched to a gene.

This clonotype was counted a few times. J is TRBJ2-7 and V is TRBV29-1; 12 bases match TRBD2. V shed 4 bases, J shed 2 bases, and the junction held 0 bases outside the gene matches. From germline, CDR1 is SQVTM and CDR2 ANQGSEA. CDR3 size: 13 residues. The CDR3 DNA follows: TGCAGCGTTGGGACTAGCGGGACCTACGAGCAGTACTTC. This translates into CSVGTSGTYEQYF.

A few counts support this clonotype. J is TRBJ2-3 and V is TRBV20-1; D perhaps matches TRBD2 (5 bases). V dropped 5 bases and J dropped 6 bases, with 12 bases sitting between them. Per germline, CDR1 DFQATT and CDR2 SNEGSKA (reference sequence). The CDR3 is made up of 12 amino acids. The CDR3 protein is CSAGGETDTQYF. DNA for the CDR3: TGCAGTGCTGGAGGAGAGACGGATACGCAGTATTTT.

The rearrangement joins TRBV29-1 to TRBJ2-7; 7 bases agree with TRBD1. The CDR3 consists of 14 residues. The germline gives CDR1 SQVTM, CDR2 ANQGSEA. Trimming cost V 1 base and J 0 bases; bases outside gene matches: 3. CDR3: CSVEVGDSSYEQYF. The CDR3 region has the DNA TGCAGCGTTGAAGTGGGGGACAGCTCCTACGAGCAGTACTTC.

The chain links TRBV30 to TRBJ2-2; 8 positions match TRBD1. The CDR3 sequence is 13 residues long. The germline V gene has CDR1 GTSNPN and CDR2 SVGIG (reference sequence). The trim removed 1 base at V and 7 bases at J, leaving 2 bases unmatched. CDR3 in DNA: TGTGCCTGGAGTGCAGGGGGCGGCGGGGAGCTGTTTTTT. Translating it yields CAWSAGGGGELFF.

This clonotype was detected many times. The CDR3 DNA reads TGTGCCAGCAGCGCTCCGGGACAAAGCCAAGAGACCCAGTACTTC. Encoded protein: CASSAPGQSQETQYF. The chain links TRBV12-3 or TRBV12-4 to TRBJ2-5; maybe TRBD1 (6 bases). Trimming cost V 6 bases and J 1 base, with 15 bases left between them. The CDR3 is 15 residues long.